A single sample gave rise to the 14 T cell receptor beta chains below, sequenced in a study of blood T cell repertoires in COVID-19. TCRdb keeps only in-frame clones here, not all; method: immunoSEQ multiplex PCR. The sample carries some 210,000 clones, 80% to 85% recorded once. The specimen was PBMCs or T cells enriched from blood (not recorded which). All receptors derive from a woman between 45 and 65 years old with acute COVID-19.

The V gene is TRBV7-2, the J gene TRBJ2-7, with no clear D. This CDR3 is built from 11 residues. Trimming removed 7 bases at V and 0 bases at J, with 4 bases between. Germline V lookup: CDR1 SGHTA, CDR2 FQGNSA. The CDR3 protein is CASTNSYEQYF. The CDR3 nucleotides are TGTGCCAGCACCAACTCCTACGAGCAGTACTTC.

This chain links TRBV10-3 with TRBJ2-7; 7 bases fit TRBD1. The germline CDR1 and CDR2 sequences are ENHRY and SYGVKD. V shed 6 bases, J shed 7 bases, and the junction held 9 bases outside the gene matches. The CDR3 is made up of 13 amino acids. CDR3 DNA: TGTGCCATCAGGAGACAGGGCCAACTTGAGCAGTACTTC. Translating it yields CAIRRQGQLEQYF.

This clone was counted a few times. For the CDR3, the DNA is TGTGCCAGCAGCTTAGTCACCTACGAGCAGTACTTC. It codes for CASSLVTYEQYF. The chain links TRBV11-3 to TRBJ2-7; D not certain. Germline-derived CDR1 and CDR2 are SGHNT and YENEEA. CDR3 length: 12 residues. Trimming pared 1 base from V and 2 bases from J, leaving 3 bases between.

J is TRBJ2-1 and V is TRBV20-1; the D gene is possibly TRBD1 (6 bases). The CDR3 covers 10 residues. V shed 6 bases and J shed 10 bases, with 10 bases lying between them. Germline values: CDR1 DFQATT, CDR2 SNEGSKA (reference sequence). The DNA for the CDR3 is TGCAGTGCCCAGGGGCAGGAGCAGTTCTTC. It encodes CSAQGQEQFF.

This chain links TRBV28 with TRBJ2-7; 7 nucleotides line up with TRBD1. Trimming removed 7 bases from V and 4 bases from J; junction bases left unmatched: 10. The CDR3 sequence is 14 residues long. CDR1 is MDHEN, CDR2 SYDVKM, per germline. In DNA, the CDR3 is TGTGCCAGCATCTCGAGGGGGCGTAGATACGAGCAGTACTTC. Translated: CASISRGRRYEQYF.

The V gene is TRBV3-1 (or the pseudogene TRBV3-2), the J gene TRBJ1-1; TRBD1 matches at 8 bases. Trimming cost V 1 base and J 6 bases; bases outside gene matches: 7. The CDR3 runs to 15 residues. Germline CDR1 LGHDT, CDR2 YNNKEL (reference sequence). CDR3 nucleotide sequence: TGTGCCAGCAGCCAAGCCTTACAGGGGGGCGCTGAAGCTTTCTTT. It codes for CASSQALQGGAEAFF.

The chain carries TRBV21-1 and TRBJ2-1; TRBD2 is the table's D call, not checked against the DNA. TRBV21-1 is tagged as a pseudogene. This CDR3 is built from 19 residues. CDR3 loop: CASSKVGQGVRETYNEQFF. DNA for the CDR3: TGTGCCAGCAGCAAAGTGGGGCAAGGGGTTCGGGAGACCTACAATGAGCAGTTCTTC.

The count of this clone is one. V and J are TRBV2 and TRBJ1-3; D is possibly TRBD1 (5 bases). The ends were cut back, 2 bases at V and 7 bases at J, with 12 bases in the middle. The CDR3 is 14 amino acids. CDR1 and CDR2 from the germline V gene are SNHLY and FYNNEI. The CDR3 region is CASSEPGLPNTIYF. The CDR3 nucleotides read TGTGCCAGCAGTGAACCAGGGTTACCCAACACCATATATTTT.

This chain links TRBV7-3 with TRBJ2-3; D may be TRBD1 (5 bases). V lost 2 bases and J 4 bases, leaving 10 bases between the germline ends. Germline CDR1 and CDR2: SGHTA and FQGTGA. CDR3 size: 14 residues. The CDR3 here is CASSLSGFADTQYF. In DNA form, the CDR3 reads TGTGCCAGCAGCTTATCAGGGTTTGCAGATACGCAGTATTTT.

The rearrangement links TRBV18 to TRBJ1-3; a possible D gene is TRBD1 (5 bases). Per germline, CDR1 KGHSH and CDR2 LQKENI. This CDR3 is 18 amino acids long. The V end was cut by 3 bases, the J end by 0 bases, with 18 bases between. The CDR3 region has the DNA TGTGCCAGCTCACCCCGGTTTACCGTCAGGGACTCTGGAAACACCATATATTTT. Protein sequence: CASSPRFTVRDSGNTIYF.

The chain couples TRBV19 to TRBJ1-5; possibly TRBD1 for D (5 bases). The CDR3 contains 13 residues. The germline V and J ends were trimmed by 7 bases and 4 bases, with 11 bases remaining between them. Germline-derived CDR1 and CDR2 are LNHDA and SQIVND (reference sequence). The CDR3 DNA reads TGTGCCAGTACTTGGGGGGAGAATCAGCCCCAGCATTTT. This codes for CASTWGENQPQHF.

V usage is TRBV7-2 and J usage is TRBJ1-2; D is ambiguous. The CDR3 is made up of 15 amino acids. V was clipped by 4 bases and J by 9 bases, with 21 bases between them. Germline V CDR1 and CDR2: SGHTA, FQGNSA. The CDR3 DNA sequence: TGTGCCAGCAGCTCCCCTACCCACCACCAAAAAAGCTACACCTTC. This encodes CASSSPTHHQKSYTF.

CDR3 coding DNA: TGTGCCAGCAGTTACTCGGACGGGGAGCCCCAGCATTTT. Its protein product is CASSYSDGEPQHF. The rearrangement uses TRBV12-3 or TRBV12-4 and TRBJ1-5, with D unresolved. The V gene lost 4 bases and the J gene lost 8 bases, with 12 bases spanning the gap. This CDR3 region has 13 residues.

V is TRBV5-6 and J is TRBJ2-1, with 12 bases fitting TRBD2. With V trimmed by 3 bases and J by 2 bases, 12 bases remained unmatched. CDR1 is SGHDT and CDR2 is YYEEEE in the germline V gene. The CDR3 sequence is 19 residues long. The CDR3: CASSWWGSSGGAPYNEQFF. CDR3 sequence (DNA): TGTGCCAGCAGCTGGTGGGGCTCTAGCGGGGGGGCCCCCTACAATGAGCAGTTCTTC.